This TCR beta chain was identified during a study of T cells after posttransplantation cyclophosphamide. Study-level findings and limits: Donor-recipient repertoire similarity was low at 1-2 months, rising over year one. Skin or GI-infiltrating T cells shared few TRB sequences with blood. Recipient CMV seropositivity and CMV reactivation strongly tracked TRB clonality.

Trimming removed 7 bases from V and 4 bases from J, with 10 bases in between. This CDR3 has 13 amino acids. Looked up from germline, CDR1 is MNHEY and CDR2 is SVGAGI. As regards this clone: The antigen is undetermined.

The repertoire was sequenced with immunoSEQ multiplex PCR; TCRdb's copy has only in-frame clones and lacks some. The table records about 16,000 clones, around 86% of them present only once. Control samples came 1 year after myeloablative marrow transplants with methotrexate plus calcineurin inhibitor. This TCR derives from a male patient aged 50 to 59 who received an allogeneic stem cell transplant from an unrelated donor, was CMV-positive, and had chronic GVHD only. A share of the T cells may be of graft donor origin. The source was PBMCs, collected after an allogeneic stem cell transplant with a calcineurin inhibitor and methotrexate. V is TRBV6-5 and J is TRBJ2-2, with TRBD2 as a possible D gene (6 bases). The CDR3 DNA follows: TGTGCCAGCACCTCGGGAGCCACCGGGGAGCTGTTTTTT. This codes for CASTSGATGELFF.